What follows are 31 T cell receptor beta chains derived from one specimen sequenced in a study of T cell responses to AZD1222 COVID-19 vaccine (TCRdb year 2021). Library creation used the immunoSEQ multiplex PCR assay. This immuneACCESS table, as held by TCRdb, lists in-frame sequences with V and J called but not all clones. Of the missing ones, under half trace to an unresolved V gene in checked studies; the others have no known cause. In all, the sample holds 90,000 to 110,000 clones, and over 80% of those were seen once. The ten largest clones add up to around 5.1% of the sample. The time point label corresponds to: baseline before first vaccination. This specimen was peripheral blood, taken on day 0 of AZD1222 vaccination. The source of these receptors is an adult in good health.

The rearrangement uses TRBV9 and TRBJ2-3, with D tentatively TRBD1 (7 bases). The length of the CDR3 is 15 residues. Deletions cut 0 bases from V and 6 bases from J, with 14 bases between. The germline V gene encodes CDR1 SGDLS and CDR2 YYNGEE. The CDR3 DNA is TGTGCCAGCAGCGTAGCTTCGGCAGGGGGGGATACGCAGTATTTT. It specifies CASSVASAGGDTQYF.

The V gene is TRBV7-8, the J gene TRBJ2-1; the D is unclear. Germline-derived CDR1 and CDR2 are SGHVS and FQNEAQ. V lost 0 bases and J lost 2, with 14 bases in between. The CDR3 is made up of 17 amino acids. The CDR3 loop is CASSLAPTSYPYNEQFF. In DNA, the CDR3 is TGTGCCAGCAGCTTAGCGCCCACCTCCTACCCCTACAATGAGCAGTTCTTC.

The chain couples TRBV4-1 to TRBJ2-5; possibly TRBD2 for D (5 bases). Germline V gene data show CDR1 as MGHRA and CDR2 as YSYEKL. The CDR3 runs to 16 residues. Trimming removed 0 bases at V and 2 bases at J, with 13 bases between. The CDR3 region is CASSQDGSGIQETQYF. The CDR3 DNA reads TGCGCCAGCAGCCAAGATGGGTCGGGGATTCAAGAGACCCAGTACTTC.

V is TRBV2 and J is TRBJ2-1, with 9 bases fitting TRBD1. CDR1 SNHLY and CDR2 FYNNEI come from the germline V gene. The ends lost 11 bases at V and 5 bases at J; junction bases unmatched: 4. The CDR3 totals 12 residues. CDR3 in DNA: TGTGCCGGGGGACAGGGAGACAATGAGCAGTTCTTC. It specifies CAGGQGDNEQFF. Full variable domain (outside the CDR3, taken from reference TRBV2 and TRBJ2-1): EPEVTQTPSHQVTQMGQEVILRCVPISNHLYFYWYRQILGQKVEFLVSFYNNEISEKSEIFDDQFSVERPDGSNFTLKIRSTKLEDSAMYFCAGGQGDNEQFFGPGTRLTVL.

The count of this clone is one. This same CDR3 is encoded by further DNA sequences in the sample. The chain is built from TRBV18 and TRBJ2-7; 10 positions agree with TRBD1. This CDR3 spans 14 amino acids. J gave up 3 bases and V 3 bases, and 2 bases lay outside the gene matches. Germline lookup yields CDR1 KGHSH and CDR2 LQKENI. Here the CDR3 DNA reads TGTGCCAGCTCACCCGGGACAGGGGACTACGAGCAGTACTTC. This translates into CASSPGTGDYEQYF.

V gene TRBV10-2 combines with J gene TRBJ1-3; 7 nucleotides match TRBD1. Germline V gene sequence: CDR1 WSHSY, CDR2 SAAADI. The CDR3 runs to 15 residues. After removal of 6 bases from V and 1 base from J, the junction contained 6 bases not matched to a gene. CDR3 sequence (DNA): TGCGCCAGCAGAGAGACAGGGACTTCTGGAAACACCATATATTTT. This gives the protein CASRETGTSGNTIYF.

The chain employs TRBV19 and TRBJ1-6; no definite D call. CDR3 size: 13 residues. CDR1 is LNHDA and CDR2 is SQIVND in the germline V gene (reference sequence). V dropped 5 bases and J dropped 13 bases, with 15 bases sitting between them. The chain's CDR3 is CASSFRTGDPLHF. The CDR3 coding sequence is TGTGCCAGTAGTTTCCGGACCGGAGATCCCCTCCACTTT.

The CDR3 is CASSSFSGPNYGYTF. The DNA of the CDR3 is TGTGCCAGCAGCTCATTCAGCGGGCCTAACTATGGCTACACCTTC. The J gene is TRBJ1-2, the V gene TRBV7-9, with D unclear. Between the trimmed V and J ends, which lost 4 bases and 0 bases, there was a span of 12 bases. The CDR3 totals 15 residues. From germline, CDR1 is SEHNR and CDR2 FQNEAQ (reference sequence).

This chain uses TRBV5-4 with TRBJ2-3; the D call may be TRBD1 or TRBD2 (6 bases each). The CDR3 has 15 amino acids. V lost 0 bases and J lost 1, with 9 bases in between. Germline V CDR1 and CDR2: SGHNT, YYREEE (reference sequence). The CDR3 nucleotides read TGTGCCAGCAGCTTGGATCGGGGGCGCACAGATACGCAGTATTTT. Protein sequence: CASSLDRGRTDTQYF.

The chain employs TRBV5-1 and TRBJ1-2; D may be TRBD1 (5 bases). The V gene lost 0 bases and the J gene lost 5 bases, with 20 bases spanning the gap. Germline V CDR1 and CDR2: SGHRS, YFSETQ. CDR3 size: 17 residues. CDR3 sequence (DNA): TGCGCCAGCAGCTTGGATCTGGTCGGGGGGGAACAATATGGCTACACCTTC. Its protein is CASSLDLVGGEQYGYTF.

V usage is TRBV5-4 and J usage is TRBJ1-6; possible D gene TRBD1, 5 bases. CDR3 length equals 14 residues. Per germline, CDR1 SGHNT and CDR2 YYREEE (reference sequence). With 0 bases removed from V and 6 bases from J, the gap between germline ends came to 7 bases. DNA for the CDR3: TGTGCCAGCAGCTTGGACAGGACTAATTCACCCCTCCACTTT. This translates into CASSLDRTNSPLHF.

This CDR3 is CASSSSPEPTYEQYF. In DNA, the CDR3 is TGTGCCAGCAGTTCCAGCCCCGAGCCCACCTACGAGCAGTACTTC. The rearrangement uses TRBV27 and TRBJ2-7; D is unresolved. Germline assignment: CDR1 MNHEY and CDR2 SMNVEV (reference sequence). The ends were cut back, 4 bases at V and 2 bases at J, with 15 bases in the middle. This CDR3 contains 15 residues.

The CDR3 coding sequence is TGCAGTGCTGGGGGGTACAATGAGCAGTTCTTC. Its translation is CSAGGYNEQFF. The chain employs TRBV20-1 and TRBJ2-1; the D gene is possibly TRBD2 (6 bases). Germline V lookup: CDR1 DFQATT, CDR2 SNEGSKA (reference sequence). V was trimmed by 5 bases and J by 4 bases, leaving 6 bases between them. This CDR3 contains 11 residues.

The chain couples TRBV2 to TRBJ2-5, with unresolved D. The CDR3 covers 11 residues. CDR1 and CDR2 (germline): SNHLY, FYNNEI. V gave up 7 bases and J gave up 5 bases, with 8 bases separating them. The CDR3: CASKYGETQYF. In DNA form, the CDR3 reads TGTGCCAGCAAGTATGGGGAGACCCAGTACTTC.

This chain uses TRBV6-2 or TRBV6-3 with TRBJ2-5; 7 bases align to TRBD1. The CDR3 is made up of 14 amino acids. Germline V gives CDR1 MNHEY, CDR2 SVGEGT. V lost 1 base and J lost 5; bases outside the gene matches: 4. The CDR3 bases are TGTGCCAGCAGTTACTTCGGCAGGGGGGAGACCCAGTACTTC. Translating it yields CASSYFGRGETQYF.

In DNA form, the CDR3 reads TGTGCCAGCAGCTTGGAAAGGGGTGGAGTGGAAGCTTTCTTT. Its protein product is CASSLERGGVEAFF. The chain recombines TRBV5-5 with TRBJ1-1; possible D gene TRBD1, 5 bases. V lost 0 bases to trimming and J lost 8 bases, with 14 bases between them. Germline CDR1 and CDR2: SGHKS and YYEKEE (reference sequence). The length of the CDR3 is 14 residues.

The CDR3 here is CASSAGVRGSPLHF. CDR3 sequence (DNA): TGTGCCAGCAGTGCCGGAGTCAGGGGGTCACCCCTCCACTTT. The chain combines TRBV28 with TRBJ1-6; TRBD1 agrees at 7 bases. Losses at the gene ends were 5 bases for V and 10 bases for J; bases not matched to a gene: 8. This CDR3 has 14 amino acids. Looked up from germline, CDR1 is MDHEN and CDR2 is SYDVKM.

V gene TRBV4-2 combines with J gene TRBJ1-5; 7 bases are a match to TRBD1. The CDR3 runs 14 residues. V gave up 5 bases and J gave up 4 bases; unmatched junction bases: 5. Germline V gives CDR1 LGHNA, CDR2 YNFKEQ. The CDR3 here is CASSGQGDNQPQHF. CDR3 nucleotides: TGTGCCAGCAGCGGGCAGGGGGATAATCAGCCCCAGCATTTT.

The CDR3 sequence is CASSQRTSGGKTQYF. CDR3 DNA sequence: TGTGCCAGCAGCCAACGGACTAGCGGGGGGAAGACCCAGTACTTC. This sequence joins TRBV3-1 (or the pseudogene TRBV3-2) and TRBJ2-5, with TRBD2 matching 14 bases. Trimming at V came to 2 bases and at J to 6 bases, leaving 2 bases not matched to a gene. This CDR3 comprises 15 residues. CDR1 is LGHDT, CDR2 YNNKEL, per germline (reference sequence).

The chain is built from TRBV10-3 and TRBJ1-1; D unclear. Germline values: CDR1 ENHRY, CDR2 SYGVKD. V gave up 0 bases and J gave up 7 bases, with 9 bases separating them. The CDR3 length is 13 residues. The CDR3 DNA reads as TGTGCCATCAGTGAGTCGTCCTGGAGTGAAGCTTTCTTT. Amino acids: CAISESSWSEAFF.

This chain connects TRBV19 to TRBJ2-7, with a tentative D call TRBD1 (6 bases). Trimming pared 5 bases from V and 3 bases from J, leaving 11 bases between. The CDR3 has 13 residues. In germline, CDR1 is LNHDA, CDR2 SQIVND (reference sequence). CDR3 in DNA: TGTGCCAGTAGTGCCGGGGACATCTACGAGCAGTACTTC. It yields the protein CASSAGDIYEQYF.

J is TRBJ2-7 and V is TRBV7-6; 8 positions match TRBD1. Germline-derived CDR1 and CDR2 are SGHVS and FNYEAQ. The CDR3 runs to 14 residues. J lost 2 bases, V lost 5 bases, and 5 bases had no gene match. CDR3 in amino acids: CASSPPDRAYEQYF. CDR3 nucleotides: TGTGCCAGCAGCCCGCCGGACAGGGCCTACGAGCAGTACTTC.

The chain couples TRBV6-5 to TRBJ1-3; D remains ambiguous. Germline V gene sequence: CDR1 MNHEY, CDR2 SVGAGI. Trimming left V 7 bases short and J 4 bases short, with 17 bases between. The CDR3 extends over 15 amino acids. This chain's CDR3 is CASKHTGNLGNTIYF. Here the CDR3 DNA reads TGTGCCAGCAAACACACGGGGAACCTGGGAAACACCATATATTTT.

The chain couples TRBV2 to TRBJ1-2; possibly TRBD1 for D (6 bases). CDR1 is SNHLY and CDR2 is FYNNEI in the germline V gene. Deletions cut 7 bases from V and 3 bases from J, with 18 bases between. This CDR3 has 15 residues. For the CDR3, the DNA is TGTGCCAGCAATTTTGACGCGACAGGACACTATGGCTACACCTTC. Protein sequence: CASNFDATGHYGYTF.

The CDR3 nucleotides are TGTGCCAGCAGTCAGACATCTGAAGCTTTCTTT. Translation gives CASSQTSEAFF. This chain uses TRBV6-2 or TRBV6-3 with TRBJ1-1; D remains ambiguous. The germline CDR1 and CDR2 sequences are MNHEY and SVGEGT. The V and J ends lost 5 bases and 6 bases respectively, with 7 bases between them. The CDR3 spans 11 residues.

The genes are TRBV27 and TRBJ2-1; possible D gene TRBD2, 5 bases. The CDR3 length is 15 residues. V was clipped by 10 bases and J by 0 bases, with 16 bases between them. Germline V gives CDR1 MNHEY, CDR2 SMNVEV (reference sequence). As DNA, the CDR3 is TGTGCCACCATTAAGGGTGCGGGCTCCTACAATGAGCAGTTCTTC. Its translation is CATIKGAGSYNEQFF.

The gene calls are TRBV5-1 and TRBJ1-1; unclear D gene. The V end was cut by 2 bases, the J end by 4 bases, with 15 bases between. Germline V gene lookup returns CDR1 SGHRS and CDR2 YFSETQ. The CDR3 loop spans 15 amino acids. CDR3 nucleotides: TGCGCCAGCAGCTTAAGAGTGGGCTCGGGCACTGAAGCTTTCTTT. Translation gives CASSLRVGSGTEAFF. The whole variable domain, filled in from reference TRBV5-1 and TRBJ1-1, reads KAGVTQTPRYLIKTRGQQVTLSCSPISGHRSVSWYQQTPGQGLQFLFEYFSETQRNKGNFPGRFSGRQFSNSRSEMNVSTLELGDSALYLCASSLRVGSGTEAFFGQGTRLTVV.

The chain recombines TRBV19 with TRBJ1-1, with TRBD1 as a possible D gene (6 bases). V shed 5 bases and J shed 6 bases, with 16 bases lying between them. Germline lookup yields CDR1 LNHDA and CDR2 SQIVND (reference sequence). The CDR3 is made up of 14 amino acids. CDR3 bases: TGTGCCAGTAGTCCCACAGGGTATGACGCTGAAGCTTTCTTT. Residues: CASSPTGYDAEAFF.

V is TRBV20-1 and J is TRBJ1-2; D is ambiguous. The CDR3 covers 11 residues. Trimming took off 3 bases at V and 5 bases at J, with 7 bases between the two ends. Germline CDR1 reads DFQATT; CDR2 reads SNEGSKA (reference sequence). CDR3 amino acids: CSASSLYGYTF. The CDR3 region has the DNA TGCAGTGCTAGCTCCCTTTATGGCTACACCTTC.

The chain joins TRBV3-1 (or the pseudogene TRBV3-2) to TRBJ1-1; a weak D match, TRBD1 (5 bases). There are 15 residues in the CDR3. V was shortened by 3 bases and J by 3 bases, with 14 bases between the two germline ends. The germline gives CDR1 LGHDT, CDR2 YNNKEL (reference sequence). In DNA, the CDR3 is TGTGCCAGCAGCCAGGGGTGGGGGGTGGACACTGAAGCTTTCTTT. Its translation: CASSQGWGVDTEAFF.

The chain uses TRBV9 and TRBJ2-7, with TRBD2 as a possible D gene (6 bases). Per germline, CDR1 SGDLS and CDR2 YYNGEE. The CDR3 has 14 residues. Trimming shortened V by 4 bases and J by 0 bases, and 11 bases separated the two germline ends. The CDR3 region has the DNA TGTGCCAGCAGCTTCCGGGACTTCTCCTACGAGCAGTACTTC. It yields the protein CASSFRDFSYEQYF.